This note documents a single TCR beta chain sequence. The target antigen is unknown. Then a second PCR, running about 7 to 11 cycles, was carried out with a sample-barcoded 5' primer and a J-beta primer mix. At least 2.5 million CDR3-containing paired-end reads were obtained per sample. TCRdb redid the calling of the 5' RACE reads with MiXCR, one entry per CDR3 protein. Of approximately 800,000 distinct CDR3 sequences in the sample, 20% to 30% were seen once. This sample was included in a study of blood T cells in healthy people across ages. Points from the study as a whole: Aged donors had fewer naive CD4+ cells and lower diversity than long-lived donors.

The CDR3 loop spans 17 amino acids. Germline V CDR1 and CDR2: LGHDT, YNNKEL (reference sequence). The trim removed 0 bases at V and 4 bases at J, leaving 12 bases unmatched. This same sample was also part of a study on T cells of mothers and their children. That investigation notes: Related and unrelated pairs show TCR recombination output that thymic selection shapes similarly. Biologically related mothers and children overlapped slightly more than unrelated pairs, a non-significant difference.

Input material: blood. The chain carries TRBV3-1 and TRBJ2-7, with 7 bases aligning to TRBD1. This TCR was sampled from a boy aged 5-17 years in good health. This chain's CDR3 is CASSQDRPGQLLYEQYF. The CDR3 nucleotides read TGTGCCAGCAGCCAAGATCGGCCGGGACAGCTACTATACGAGCAGTACTTC.